The clone carrying this T cell receptor (beta chain) was counted many times. Its antigen is not known. V trimming: 6 bases; J trimming: 8 bases; junction bases outside the gene matches: 6. The CDR3 runs 12 residues. The germline V gene encodes CDR1 DFQATT and CDR2 SNEGSKA (reference sequence). These data belong to a study of T cells after yellow fever vaccination. Study conclusions and caveats: After the booster, over 95% of CD4 and 75% to 90% of CD8 primary-response clones were re-detected.

TCRdb recomputed calls from the 5' RACE reads with MiXCR, one row per CDR3 protein. The sample shows 150,000 to 200,000 distinct CDR3 sequences, 5.5% to 7.5% of them seen only once. The chain recombines TRBV20-1 with TRBJ1-5; TRBD1 matches 8 bases. This sequence originates from a man aged 18 to 35 who received the YFV17D yellow fever vaccine. The sample in question was CD4+ T cells sorted from PBMCs, obtained on the day of the first yellow fever vaccination. This CDR3 is CSAWTGSEPQHF. As DNA, the CDR3 is TGCAGTGCCTGGACAGGGTCGGAGCCCCAGCATTTT.